This T cell receptor beta chain was profiled in a study of T-cell reconstitution after alpha-beta-depleted transplantation in children. This clonotype was counted a few times. This CDR3 region has 14 residues. Germline CDR1 and CDR2: LNHNV and YYDKDF (reference sequence). The ends were cut back, 0 bases at V and 4 bases at J, with 9 bases in the middle. The TCRbeta library was prepared with unique molecular identifiers. TCRdb reprocessed the PCR reads via MiXCR and lists one record per CDR3 protein. The sample consists of approximately 390,000 distinct CDR3 sequences, roughly 11% of them appearing once.

The chain recombines TRBV15 with TRBJ1-2; possible D gene TRBD1, 5 bases. This TCR came from a human donor who donated a stem cell graft to a child with acute myeloid leukemia. The starting material was PBMCs from the stem cell graft donor, obtained from the stem cell graft. The CDR3 reads CATSREGGGYGYTF. In nucleotides, the CDR3 is TGTGCCACCAGCAGAGAGGGGGGGGGCTATGGCTACACCTTC.